This T cell receptor beta chain was observed in a study of shared clonotypes between healthy human individuals. In the case of this clone: Distinct nucleotide sequences in the sample also encode this CDR3.

Using immunoSEQ multiplex PCR, the repertoire was profiled, and TCRdb retains in-frame clones only, with some absent. The sample shows just over 2,000,000 clones, 85% to 95% of them seen only once. The V end lost 5 bases, the J end lost 6 bases, and 11 bases lay between the germline ends. Germline CDR1 SEHNR, CDR2 FQNEAQ (reference sequence). This CDR3 region has 13 residues. The sequence came from a man between 18 and 29 years old in good health. Sequencing was carried out using naive CD4+ T cells sorted from blood. As for subset: CD45RA+ positively selected. J is TRBJ1-5 and V is TRBV7-9, with a weak D call TRBD1 (5 bases). CDR3 sequence: CASSRQGGQPQHF. The CDR3, as DNA: TGTGCCAGCAGCCGGCAGGGTGGTCAGCCCCAGCATTTT.